A single sample is the source of the 26 T cell receptor beta chains below, sequenced in a study of OX40 agonist ivuxolimab in advanced cancers. Sequenced by immunoSEQ multiplex PCR; TCRdb stores in-frame clones only, minus some. In the table there are more than 65,000 clones, about 81% of which are singletons. The sequences come from CD4+ or CD8+ T cells sorted from blood, collected in a trial of the OX40 agonist ivuxolimab. These receptors were collected from an adult with an advanced solid tumor such as melanoma, head and neck, liver or kidney cancer.

CDR3 protein: CASSSGTGNTGELFF. As DNA, the CDR3 is TGTGCCAGCAGTTCCGGGACGGGGAACACCGGGGAGCTGTTTTTT. This chain uses TRBV25-1 with TRBJ2-2, with D perhaps TRBD1 or TRBD2 (5 bases each). V lost 5 bases to trimming and J lost 1 base, with 11 bases between them. Looked up from germline, CDR1 is MGHDK and CDR2 is SYGVNS. This CDR3 spans 15 amino acids.

This sequence joins TRBV7-9 and TRBJ1-2, with 7 bases identical to TRBD1. This CDR3 has 14 amino acids. V was pared by 0 bases and J by 4 bases, with 2 bases of the junction left unmatched. Germline CDR1 is SEHNR and CDR2 is FQNEAQ (reference sequence). CDR3 DNA sequence: TGTGCCAGCAGCTTAGCCCGGGACAGCTATGGCTACACCTTC. It encodes CASSLARDSYGYTF.

J is TRBJ2-2 and V is TRBV4-1; D unclear. The V end lost 4 bases, the J end lost 3 bases, and 3 bases lay between the germline ends. The CDR3 loop spans 12 amino acids. In germline, CDR1 is MGHRA, CDR2 YSYEKL. The CDR3 sequence: CASSPYTGELFF. The DNA for the CDR3 is TGCGCCAGCAGCCCCTACACCGGGGAGCTGTTTTTT.

This clone turned up a few times. This chain uses TRBV23-1 with TRBJ1-4, with TRBD1 as a possible D gene (5 bases). TRBV23-1 is an ORF, with its function uncertain. The CDR3 length is 16 residues. V lost 6 bases to trimming and J lost 2 bases, with 16 bases between them. The CDR3 is CASRYRTLGTNEKLFF. CDR3 coding DNA: TGCGCCAGCAGATACAGGACCCTGGGGACTAATGAAAAACTGTTTTTT.

The chain couples TRBV2 to TRBJ2-5, with 8 bases fitting TRBD2. V was clipped by 5 bases and J by 5 bases; unmatched bases: 4. Germline-derived CDR1 and CDR2 are SNHLY and FYNNEI. This CDR3 has 13 amino acids. The DNA for the CDR3 is TGTGCCAGCAGTTGGACTAGCTTTGAGACCCAGTACTTC. Translation: CASSWTSFETQYF.

This chain connects TRBV6-5 to TRBJ1-2; no definite D call. The germline CDR1 and CDR2 sequences are MNHEY and SVGAGI. Trimming cost V 4 bases and J 4 bases, with 4 bases left between them. The CDR3 has 11 amino acids. CDR3 in amino acids: CASSSSYGYTF. DNA of the CDR3: TGTGCCAGCAGTTCTTCCTATGGCTACACCTTC.

The sample holds one count of this clone. One end of the junction is discordant with germline, which a read error may explain. The chain links TRBV6-4 to TRBJ2-1; D is unresolved. The CDR3 consists of 13 residues. The germline CDR1 and CDR2 sequences are MRHNA and SNTAGT. The CDR3 spells CASSNTRYSEQFF. The CDR3 nucleotides are TGTGCCAGCAGTAATACACGGTACAGTGAGCAGTTCTTC.

In nucleotides, the CDR3 is TGTGCCAGCAGCGCTTTAGACAGGGGGAGCTACAATGAGCAGTTCTTC. Translation gives CASSALDRGSYNEQFF. The V and J genes are TRBV9 and TRBJ2-1; 9 bases line up with TRBD1. The CDR3 totals 16 residues. Germline-derived CDR1 and CDR2 are SGDLS and YYNGEE. The trim removed 3 bases at V and 3 bases at J, leaving 7 bases unmatched.

This clone was observed a handful of times. CDR3 coding DNA: TGTGCCAGTCAGGGGGACTGGTATGGCTACACCTTC. This translates into CASQGDWYGYTF. The V call is TRBV19, the J call TRBJ1-2; TRBD1 matches at 7 bases. Germline CDR1 and CDR2: LNHDA and SQIVND (reference sequence). Losses at the gene ends were 8 bases for V and 5 bases for J; bases not matched to a gene: 5. The CDR3 sequence is 12 residues long.

The J gene is TRBJ1-5, the V gene TRBV19; 9 nucleotides match TRBD1. The CDR3 covers 14 residues. Germline V gene sequence: CDR1 LNHDA, CDR2 SQIVND (reference sequence). Germline trimming cut 5 bases from V and 4 bases from J; bases unmatched to any gene: 3. As DNA, the CDR3 is TGTGCCAGTAGTTGGGGACAGGGAAATCAGCCCCAGCATTTT. It is translated as CASSWGQGNQPQHF.

This clone appeared once. The chain joins TRBV13 to TRBJ1-3; D might be TRBD1 (6 bases). Trimming shortened V by 0 bases and J by 3 bases, and 12 bases separated the two germline ends. The CDR3 is 16 amino acids. CDR1 is PRHDT, CDR2 FYEKMQ, per germline (reference sequence). The CDR3, as DNA: TGTGCCAGCAGCTTAGGACAGGGAGTCGGTGGAAACACCATATATTTT. Translation: CASSLGQGVGGNTIYF.

V gene TRBV9 combines with J gene TRBJ2-5, with D possibly TRBD2 on 6 matching bases. The V end was cut by 0 bases, the J end by 1 base, with 16 bases between. The CDR3 contains 17 residues. Looked up from germline, CDR1 is SGDLS and CDR2 is YYNGEE. CDR3 bases: TGTGCCAGCAGCGTAGAGGTCGGGGGTCTATTCCAAGAGACCCAGTACTTC. Residues: CASSVEVGGLFQETQYF.

This chain connects TRBV2 to TRBJ2-1; 11 bases match TRBD2. The germline gives CDR1 SNHLY, CDR2 FYNNEI. The CDR3 totals 14 residues. Trimming cost V 5 bases and J 4 bases; bases outside gene matches: 1. CDR3 bases: TGTGCCAGCAGTACTAGCGGGGGTTACAATGAGCAGTTCTTC. Translation gives CASSTSGGYNEQFF.

The chain has TRBV19 and TRBJ2-5; D gene ambiguous. The J call may be mistaken, given a closer DNA end match to TRBJ2-7. Germline V gives CDR1 LNHDA, CDR2 SQIVND (reference sequence). The CDR3 extends over 11 amino acids. CDR3 coding DNA: TGTGCCAGGGCTAGACCCTACGAGCAGTACTTC. Translated: CARARPYEQYF.

The J gene is TRBJ2-7, the V gene TRBV18; D is tentatively TRBD1 or TRBD2 (5 bases each). Trimming stripped 3 bases from V and 7 bases from J, with 10 bases between. The germline V gene encodes CDR1 KGHSH and CDR2 LQKENI. The CDR3 contains 12 residues. The CDR3 reads CASSPIEGEQYF. CDR3 DNA: TGTGCCAGCTCACCCATCGAGGGGGAGCAGTACTTC.

The genes are TRBV6-4 and TRBJ2-5; 13 bases are shared with TRBD2. The CDR3 totals 18 residues. With V trimmed by 5 bases and J by 4 bases, 13 bases remained unmatched. Germline V gene sequence: CDR1 MRHNA, CDR2 SNTAGT. The CDR3 DNA sequence: TGTGCCAGCAGTCCACCTCGGACTAGCGGGAGAAAGGTAGAGACCCAGTACTTC. Translation gives CASSPPRTSGRKVETQYF.

The J gene is TRBJ1-1, the V gene TRBV18; possibly TRBD1 for D (5 bases). Per the germline V gene, CDR1 is KGHSH and CDR2 is LQKENI. This CDR3 region has 13 residues. With 6 bases removed from V and 1 base from J, the gap between germline ends came to 9 bases. This CDR3 reads CASSGTENTEAFF. The CDR3 region has the DNA TGTGCCAGCTCCGGGACGGAGAACACTGAAGCTTTCTTT.

This rearrangement joins TRBV27 to TRBJ2-2; D might be TRBD2 (6 bases). Germline V gene lookup returns CDR1 MNHEY and CDR2 SMNVEV (reference sequence). Trimming took off 3 bases at V and 8 bases at J, with 16 bases between the two ends. This CDR3 spans 15 amino acids. The CDR3 nucleotides are TGTGCCAGCAGTTTCCGGGACTCAAACCCGGGGGAGCTGTTTTTT. Translation gives CASSFRDSNPGELFF.

The chain is built from TRBV2 and TRBJ1-2; 7 bases agree with TRBD1. CDR1 and CDR2 (germline): SNHLY, FYNNEI. The CDR3 length is 13 residues. V shed 6 bases and J 2 bases; nucleotides not matched to a gene: 3. In DNA, the CDR3 is TGTGCCAGCAGCCCGGGACAGAACTATGGCTACACCTTC. Translation gives CASSPGQNYGYTF.

The V call is TRBV6-6, the J call TRBJ1-2; no firm D call. Germline CDR1 reads MNHNY; CDR2 reads SVGAGI (reference sequence). V dropped 7 bases and J dropped 4 bases, with 13 bases sitting between them. The CDR3 extends over 13 amino acids. CDR3 DNA: TGTGCCAGCAAACAAGGCGGTCTCTATGGCTACACCTTC. Encoded protein: CASKQGGLYGYTF.

This clone turned up a few times. This rearrangement joins TRBV18 to TRBJ2-2; D unresolved. Germline-derived CDR1 and CDR2 are KGHSH and LQKENI. The CDR3 is 16 amino acids. V lost 5 bases and J lost 1, with 14 bases in between. CDR3 nucleotides: TGTGCCAGCTCATCCCAACCTGTCCAGAACACCGGGGAGCTGTTTTTT. It codes for CASSSQPVQNTGELFF. Combining the CDR3 with reference TRBV18 and TRBJ2-2 gives the whole variable domain NAGVMQNPRHLVRRRGQEARLRCSPMKGHSHVYWYRQLPEEGLKFMVYLQKENIIDESGMPKERFSAEFPKEGPSILRIQQVVRGDSAAYFCASSSQPVQNTGELFFGEGSRLTVL.

This chain uses TRBV4-2 with TRBJ1-5; D perhaps matches TRBD1 (5 bases). Per germline, CDR1 LGHNA and CDR2 YNFKEQ. This CDR3 is built from 14 residues. Trimming took off 1 base at V and 5 bases at J, with 9 bases between the two ends. CDR3 loop: CASSQGIGDQPQHF. Written as DNA, the CDR3 is TGTGCCAGCAGCCAAGGAATAGGGGATCAGCCCCAGCATTTT.

The CDR3 DNA is TGTGCCAGTATCGGGGTCTGGGCCAACGTCCTGACTTTC. Translation gives CASIGVWANVLTF. V usage is TRBV19 and J usage is TRBJ2-6, with D maybe TRBD2 (5 bases). The V gene's germline CDR1 is LNHDA and CDR2 SQIVND (reference sequence). V was clipped by 7 bases and J by 5 bases, with 9 bases between them. This CDR3 spans 13 amino acids.

The J gene is TRBJ2-1, the V gene TRBV5-1; 9 bases are a match to TRBD2. The CDR3 extends over 16 amino acids. The V gene end was trimmed by 1 base and the J gene end by 4 bases; junction bases not matched to a gene: 6. The germline gives CDR1 SGHRS, CDR2 YFSETQ. The CDR3: CASSLQAGGRYNEQFF. Written as DNA, the CDR3 is TGCGCCAGCAGCTTGCAAGCGGGGGGCCGTTACAATGAGCAGTTCTTC.

The CDR3 bases are TGTGCCAGCAGCTTACAGGGGGGTGCCGAGCAGTACTTC. Its translation: CASSLQGGAEQYF. The rearrangement uses TRBV7-9 and TRBJ2-7, with D possibly TRBD1 on 7 matching bases. Trimming cost V 2 bases and J 6 bases, with 11 bases left between them. CDR1 and CDR2 (germline): SEHNR, FQNEAQ (reference sequence). The CDR3 extends over 13 amino acids.

The chain is built from TRBV27 and TRBJ2-3; D gene uncertain. Germline V CDR1 and CDR2: MNHEY, SMNVEV (reference sequence). Trimming took off 2 bases at V and 2 bases at J, with 14 bases between the two ends. This CDR3 is built from 16 residues. The CDR3 loop reads CASSLVGTLLTDTQYF. The CDR3 DNA reads as TGTGCCAGCAGTTTAGTCGGCACCTTACTCACAGATACGCAGTATTTT.